This TCR beta chain was found in a study of tumor-infiltrating lymphocytes in primary liver carcinoma (dated by TCRdb to 2015 to 2018). At the level of the whole study: Hepatocellular carcinoma (four) or combined HCC and intrahepatic cholangiocarcinoma (one) was present in the five patients, who were three men and two women aged 30 to 69 years. To link TCRbeta repertoire diversity with the local molecular phenotype, the roughly 27 tumor region samples were profiled using Agilent mRNA microarrays. The tumors of the five patients were staged as T1-T3 N0M0, with maximum diameters ranging from roughly 4 to 10 cm. Across five regions of each liver tumor, along with adjacent normal tissue and blood, the study brought together TCRbeta repertoire sequencing, expression microarrays and whole-exome sequencing. Technical replicate repertoires showed high reproducibility, with mean shared-clone rates near 0.89 and correlation coefficients above 0.98. A total of about 35 specimens from 5 patients, comprising 25 or so tumor regions, 5 adjacent noncancerous liver tissues and 5 peripheral blood samples, were covered by TCRbeta repertoire sequencing. Each sample produced about 3.5 to 7.13 million productive TCRbeta reads, and read depth showed no significant difference between tissue types.

Without any cell sorting, total RNA and DNA were extracted together from around 20-30 mg of bulk tissue using the AllPrep DNA/RNA mini kit. Five patients with histopathologically diagnosed primary liver carcinoma underwent surgical resection in China between late 2015 and 2016. Chronic HBV infection was present in the patients, and the patients were treatment-naive at sampling. Each tumor was sampled at five spatially separated regions: the tumor centre plus the superior, inferior, left-lateral and right-lateral poles. Histology showed that every tumor sample contained more than 85% viable tumor cells. Fresh tumor and adjacent tissue pieces were bisected; one half was stored in RNAlater at -80°C, the other sent for histology. Summary of the overall study and its limitations: Because sequencing covered only the TCR beta chain and unpaired alpha chains were not captured, true repertoire diversity is likely underestimated. The top 250 clones accounted for a significantly greater share of the repertoire in tumors than in blood (p = 0.039). With just four or five patients in the study, the authors point out that the findings should be validated in a larger study. Pairs of tumor regions showed greater repertoire overlap (mean about 36%) than tumor-adjacent pairs (about 17%) or tumor-blood pairs (roughly 15%), which is consistent with antigen-driven expansion. Only roughly 7-24% of top clones appeared in all five regions of a tumor, which suggests that tumor-infiltrating T cells are spatially heterogeneous. Bulk unsorted samples precluded comparing CD4+ and CD8+ T cell repertoires.

According to the germline V gene, CDR1 reads MDHEN and CDR2 reads SYDVKM. Taken from cysteine to phenylalanine, the CDR3 has 15 residues. The DNA shown is the 45-base CDR3, in frame from base 1. Turning to this clonotype: The specificity of this receptor is unknown. At one boundary the junction diverges from the germline segment, which might be a read error.

TCRbeta-specific cDNA was reverse-transcribed from approximately 460 ng total RNA using a constant-region primer and ProtoScript II reverse transcriptase. TCRbeta libraries were built with three nested multiplex PCR rounds, a slightly modified ARM-PCR procedure. Each of the first two PCR rounds ran for nine to ten cycles and used multiplex TRBV1-TRBV30 forward primers together with a Cbeta reverse primer. Sample barcodes and Illumina adapters were added in a final 25-cycle PCR using Deep VentR polymerase. Before sequencing, amplicons between 200 and 500 bp were purified from gel using a QIAquick gel extraction kit. The TCRbeta amplicons were sequenced with 250-bp paired-end reads on an Illumina HiSeq 2500. The published analysis was carried out like this. Trimmomatic v0.33 was used to quality-trim the reads, and FLASH v1.2.11 was used to merge paired reads so that full CDR3 sequences could be recovered. MiGEC v1.2.1b assigned V, D and J germline segments to the rearranged TCRbeta sequences. Clonotype statistics and Shannon-Wiener diversity indices were calculated with VDJtools v1.0.0. Except for diversity analysis, only the 250 most abundant clonotypes of each sample were used in subsequent analyses to reduce sampling bias. TCRdb reworked the public reads: Q25 trimming with fastp, MiXCR clone assembly, productive beta chains retained. Every distinct CDR3 protein forms one entry, paired with its most common genes and DNA. The V and J calls, along with clone size, are taken from TCRdb and not from the paper's own processing. The sample contains approximately 110,000 distinct CDR3 sequences, under 65% of them found a single time. 7% to 10% of the sample belongs to the ten largest clones.

The sample comprised liver tumor tissue from sampling region 3. The cell subset or site label here, explained by the study, means: tumor region T3, left-lateral pole. The clonotype originates from a woman in her sixties with primary liver carcinoma and hepatitis B virus infection. This chain joins TRBV28 to TRBJ2-1, and TRBD1 matches 8 of the central bases. The CDR3 reads CASSPQGAYSNKQFF. In nucleotides, the sequence is TGTGCCAGCAGTCCCCAGGGGGCCTATAGCAATAAGCAGTTCTTC.